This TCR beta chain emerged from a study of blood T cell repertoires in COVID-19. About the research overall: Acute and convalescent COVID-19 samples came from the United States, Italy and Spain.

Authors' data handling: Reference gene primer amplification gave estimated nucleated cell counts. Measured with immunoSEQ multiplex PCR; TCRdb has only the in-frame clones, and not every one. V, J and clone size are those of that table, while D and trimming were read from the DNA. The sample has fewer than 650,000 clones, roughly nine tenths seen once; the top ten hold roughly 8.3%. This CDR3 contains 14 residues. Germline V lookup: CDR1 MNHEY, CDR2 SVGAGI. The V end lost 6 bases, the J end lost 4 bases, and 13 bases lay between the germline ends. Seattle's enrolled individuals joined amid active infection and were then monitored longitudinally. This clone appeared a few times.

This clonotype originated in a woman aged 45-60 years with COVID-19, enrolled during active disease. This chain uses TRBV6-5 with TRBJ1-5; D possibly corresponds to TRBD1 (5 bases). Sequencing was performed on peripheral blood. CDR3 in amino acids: CASSGGVRNQPQHF. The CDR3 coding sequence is TGTGCCAGCAGCGGGGGGGTTCGGAATCAGCCCCAGCATTTT.